The rows below give T cell receptor beta chains drawn from one sample of a study of cytomegalovirus exposure and HLA in healthy donors. Assay used: immunoSEQ multiplex PCR; TCRdb lists only in-frame clones, some missing. The table has 100,000 to 150,000 clones, 78% seen once. The sequenced sample consisted of PBMCs. These receptors were collected from a female donor in good health and CMV-seronegative. Both conserved end residues are part of each CDR3. The D gene is left open where the match is weak. The size field is filled for only some rows; it gives once, few, many or a size class.

cdr3_aa cdr3_nt clone_size v_call d_call j_call
CASSVGLAGGIEQFF TGTGCCAGCAGCGTGGGACTAGCGGGAGGAATCGAGCAGTTCTTC NA TRBV9 TRBD2 TRBJ2-1
CATSRGDSATNEKLFF TGTGCCACCAGCAGAGGTGACAGTGCAACTAATGAAAAACTGTTTTTT NA TRBV15 NA TRBJ1-4
CASSFGTDYGYTF TGTGCCAGCAGTTTTGGGACAGACTATGGCTACACCTTC NA TRBV27 TRBD1 TRBJ1-2
CASSFTGGGGTEAFF TGTGCCAGCAGCTTCACAGGGGGCGGGGGCACTGAAGCTTTCTTT NA TRBV7-2 TRBD1 TRBJ1-1
CAISELDGGRETQYF TGTGCCATCAGTGAGTTGGATGGGGGCCGGGAGACCCAGTACTTC NA TRBV10-3 NA TRBJ2-5
CASSLTGRVEQYF TGTGCCAGCAGCTTGACAGGGCGGGTCGAGCAGTACTTC NA TRBV5-6 NA TRBJ2-7
CASSLSGGNTDTQYF TGTGCCAGCAGCTTATCGGGGGGGAACACAGATACGCAGTATTTT NA TRBV7-3 TRBD2 TRBJ2-3
CASSVAGTGGFNEQFF TGTGCCAGCAGCGTGGCCGGGACAGGGGGCTTCAATGAGCAGTTCTTC few TRBV9 TRBD1 TRBJ2-1
CASSGLAGGSSYNEQFF TGTGCCAGCAGTGGACTAGCGGGAGGCAGCTCCTACAATGAGCAGTTCTTC NA TRBV6-1 TRBD2 TRBJ2-1
CASSDSLAGHNEQFF TGTGCCAGCAGTGACTCACTAGCGGGACACAATGAGCAGTTCTTC NA TRBV6-4 TRBD2 TRBJ2-1
CASSLGGLAGVITGELFF TGTGCCAGCAGCTTAGGGGGACTAGCGGGAGTCATCACCGGGGAGCTGTTTTTT few TRBV11-3 TRBD2 TRBJ2-2
CASSPSSGQGSTQPQHF TGCGCCAGCAGCCCTTCTTCGGGACAGGGTTCTACTCAGCCCCAGCATTTT once TRBV4-3 TRBD1 TRBJ1-5
CASSLPGTSGSYNEQFF TGCGCCAGCAGCTTGCCCGGGACTAGCGGCTCCTACAATGAGCAGTTCTTC NA TRBV5-1 TRBD2 TRBJ2-1
CASSQDRSRGQFF TGCGCCAGCAGCCAAGATCGTTCTAGGGGCCAGTTCTTC NA TRBV4-3 NA TRBJ2-1
CASSSGTGVYGYTF TGTGCCAGCAGTTCCGGGACAGGGGTTTATGGCTACACCTTC NA TRBV6-1 TRBD1 TRBJ1-2
CASSEQGMENYGYTF TGTGCCAGCAGTGAACAGGGGATGGAAAACTATGGCTACACCTTC NA TRBV28 TRBD1 TRBJ1-2
CASSPWTLGGYGYTF TGTGCCAGCAGTCCCTGGACCCTAGGGGGCTATGGCTACACCTTC NA TRBV28 NA TRBJ1-2
CAWSAGEGYTF TGTGCCTGGAGCGCCGGGGAAGGCTACACCTTC once TRBV30 NA TRBJ1-2
CAISESPRGSRNTIYF TGTGCCATCAGTGAGTCTCCCAGAGGAAGTAGAAACACCATATATTTT NA TRBV10-3 NA TRBJ1-3
CASSYSGQNYEQYF TGTGCCAGCAGTTACTCGGGACAAAACTACGAGCAGTACTTC NA TRBV6-5 NA TRBJ2-7
CASSQALGEGNTEAFF TGCGCCAGCAGCCAAGCTCTAGGGGAAGGGAACACTGAAGCTTTCTTT NA TRBV4-3 NA TRBJ1-1
CASSQDPLQWTDSYEQYF TGTGCCAGCAGCCAAGATCCCCTCCAGTGGACAGACTCCTACGAGCAGTACTTC NA TRBV4-2 NA TRBJ2-7
CAISEFSAEQFF TGTGCCATCAGTGAGTTTAGCGCCGAGCAGTTCTTC NA TRBV10-3 NA TRBJ2-1
CASEWGLGYTF TGTGCCAGTGAGTGGGGGCTCGGCTACACCTTC NA TRBV19 NA TRBJ1-2
CASRSGTYEQYF TGTGCCAGCAGGTCGGGAACCTACGAGCAGTACTTC NA TRBV28 NA TRBJ2-7
CASLSLRPGGGYEQYF TGTGCCAGCCTATCCCTTAGACCAGGGGGCGGTTACGAGCAGTACTTC NA TRBV19 TRBD1 TRBJ2-7
CSAFRQETQYF TGCAGTGCTTTCAGGCAAGAGACCCAGTACTTC once TRBV20-1 NA TRBJ2-5
CASNGQVTDTQYF TGTGCCAGCAATGGACAGGTCACAGATACGCAGTATTTT NA TRBV9 TRBD1 TRBJ2-3
CASSLTGSGNSPLHF TGTGCCAGCAGCTTGACGGGATCGGGTAATTCACCCCTCCACTTT NA TRBV5-8 NA TRBJ1-6
CATSRGGDYQKRFF TGTGCCACCAGCAGAGGGGGGGACTACCAAAAGCGGTTCTTC NA TRBV15 TRBD2 TRBJ2-1
CASSYRPSGSTDTQYF TGTGCCAGCAGTTATAGGCCTAGCGGAAGCACAGATACGCAGTATTTT NA TRBV6-4 TRBD2 TRBJ2-3
CASSSRGSGNTDTQYF TGTGCCAGCAGCTCCCGGGGTAGCGGGAACACAGATACGCAGTATTTT NA TRBV9 TRBD2 TRBJ2-3
CASGFTGTGAYNEQFF TGTGCTAGTGGTTTTACAGGGACAGGGGCTTACAATGAGCAGTTCTTC NA TRBV12-5 TRBD1 TRBJ2-1
CSVEGGQGATNEKLFF TGCAGCGTTGAAGGGGGACAGGGGGCAACTAATGAAAAACTGTTTTTT NA TRBV29-1 TRBD1 TRBJ1-4
CASSDPSSQETQYF TGTGCCAGCAGTGATCCTAGCAGCCAAGAGACCCAGTACTTC NA TRBV25-1 NA TRBJ2-5
CASSYGTGGTYGYTF TGTGCCAGCAGTTACGGGACAGGAGGAACGTATGGCTACACCTTC NA TRBV28 TRBD1 TRBJ1-2
CASSPEVAGGTDTQYF TGTGCCAGCAGCCCCGAAGTCGCAGGGGGCACAGATACGCAGTATTTT few TRBV9 NA TRBJ2-3
CASSRQGAETQYF TGTGCCAGCAGTAGACAGGGGGCTGAGACCCAGTACTTC NA TRBV5-6 TRBD1 TRBJ2-5
CASSGTPGTVFTDTQYF TGTGCCAGTAGCGGCACCCCCGGGACAGTTTTCACAGATACGCAGTATTTT NA TRBV19 TRBD1 TRBJ2-3
CASSPPPNSPLHF TGTGCCAGCAGTCCCCCCCCGAATTCACCCCTCCACTTT few TRBV27 NA TRBJ1-6
CASSGQDYGYTF TGTGCCAGCTCGGGACAGGACTATGGCTACACCTTC NA TRBV5-4 TRBD1 TRBJ1-2
CASSIVGRVETQYF TGTGCCAGTAGTATAGTTGGGCGTGTTGAGACCCAGTACTTC NA TRBV19 NA TRBJ2-5
CASARQGFANQPQHF TGTGCCAGCGCCAGACAGGGCTTTGCCAATCAGCCCCAGCATTTT NA TRBV6-5 TRBD1 TRBJ1-5
CASSVGRGTYGDEQYF TGTGCCAGCAGCGTAGGGCGGGGGACGTATGGTGACGAGCAGTACTTC NA TRBV9 TRBD2 TRBJ2-7
CSAIGGRDLYGYTF TGCAGCGCAATTGGGGGCAGGGACCTTTATGGCTACACCTTC NA TRBV29-1 NA TRBJ1-2
CASSPSRQGGYEQYF TGTGCCAGCTCACCATCTCGGCAGGGAGGCTACGAGCAGTACTTC few TRBV18 NA TRBJ2-7
CASSFSAGTGNYEQYF TGTGCCAGCAGTTTCTCGGCCGGGACAGGGAACTACGAGCAGTACTTC NA TRBV28 TRBD1 TRBJ2-7
CASSVEGEGQPQHF TGTGCCAGCAGCGTAGAGGGGGAAGGTCAGCCCCAGCATTTT few TRBV9 NA TRBJ1-5
CASSIGTGPYNEQFF TGTGCCAGTAGTATAGGGACAGGGCCCTACAATGAGCAGTTCTTC few TRBV19 TRBD1 TRBJ2-1
CASSRDRERDYGYTF TGTGCCAGCAGTAGAGACAGGGAAAGAGACTATGGCTACACCTTC NA TRBV6-6 TRBD1 TRBJ1-2
CAWRTPTGGIPYNSPLHF TGTGCCTGGAGGACCCCGACAGGGGGCATACCCTATAATTCACCCCTCCACTTT NA TRBV30 TRBD1 TRBJ1-6
CASSLGLAKSTDTQYF TGTGCCAGCAGCTTAGGGCTAGCGAAGAGCACAGATACGCAGTATTTT NA TRBV7-2 NA TRBJ2-3
CASSRQTSTYEQYF TGCGCCAGCAGCCGGCAGACTAGTACCTACGAGCAGTACTTC NA TRBV4-1 NA TRBJ2-7
CASSVGQGRYEQYF TGTGCCAGCAGCGTTGGACAGGGGCGTTACGAGCAGTACTTC NA TRBV7-9 TRBD1 TRBJ2-7
CASSLIAGYEQYF TGTGCCAGCAGCTTAATAGCGGGCTACGAGCAGTACTTC NA TRBV7-3 TRBD2 TRBJ2-7
CASSQGFNEKLFF TGTGCCAGCTCACAGGGGTTCAATGAAAAACTGTTTTTT NA TRBV18 NA TRBJ1-4
CASSSTGSKGYTF TGTGCCAGCAGTTCGACAGGATCCAAGGGCTACACCTTC few TRBV6-5 NA TRBJ1-2
CASSSGSYNEQFF TGTGCCAGTTCATCGGGCTCCTACAATGAGCAGTTCTTC NA TRBV9 NA TRBJ2-1